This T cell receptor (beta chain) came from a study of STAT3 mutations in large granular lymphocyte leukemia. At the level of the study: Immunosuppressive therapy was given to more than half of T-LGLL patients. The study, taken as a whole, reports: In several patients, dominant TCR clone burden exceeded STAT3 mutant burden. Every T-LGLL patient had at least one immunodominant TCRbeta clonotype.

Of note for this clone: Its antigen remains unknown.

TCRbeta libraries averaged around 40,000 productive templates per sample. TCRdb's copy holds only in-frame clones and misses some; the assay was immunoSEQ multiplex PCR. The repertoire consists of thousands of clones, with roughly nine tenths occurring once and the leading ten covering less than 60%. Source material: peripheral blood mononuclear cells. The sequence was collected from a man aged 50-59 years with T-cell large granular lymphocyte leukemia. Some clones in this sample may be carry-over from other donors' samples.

The DNA of the CDR3 is TGTGCCAGCACCTTTGGAGGAAACACCGGGGAGCTGTTTTTT. This codes for CASTFGGNTGELFF. J is TRBJ2-2 and V is TRBV7-3; D is possibly TRBD2 (5 bases). The germline V and J ends were trimmed by 7 bases and 2 bases, with 11 bases remaining between them. Germline CDR1 SGHTA, CDR2 FQGTGA. The CDR3 loop spans 14 amino acids.